The clone carrying this T cell receptor (beta chain) showed up just a few times. Its target is unknown. This may come from a read error, since a much larger clone is one base off. This entry belongs to a study of tumor-infiltrating lymphocytes in primary liver carcinoma. At the level of the study: Patients, male and female, were 30 to 69 years old. Stage T1-T3 N0M0 and a size of roughly 4.2 to 10 cm characterized the tumors.

Findings of the study overall: Tumor region pairs outstripped tumor-adjacent and tumor-blood pairs in overlap.

Total RNA amounting to 450 to 550 ng was the source from which TCR beta cDNA was made with a constant-region primer. TCR beta libraries came from three nested multiplex PCR rounds using slightly modified ARM-PCR. Amplification in the first two PCR rounds was performed using TRBV1-TRBV30 forward primers and a C-beta reverse primer for approximately 10 cycles each. TCRdb passed the multiplex PCR reads through MiXCR, listing each CDR3 protein once. The sample has 310,000 or so distinct CDR3 sequences; about two thirds are singletons. The blood RNA (from unsorted whole blood) was obtained, and germline DNA was also extracted. This CDR3 contains 13 residues. The germline gives CDR1 SQVTM, CDR2 ANQGSEA.

The rearrangement joins TRBV29-1 to TRBJ2-5; D is perhaps TRBD1 (5 bases). The TCR originated in a man aged 35 to 55 with primary liver carcinoma and hepatitis B virus infection. Source material: peripheral blood. The CDR3 nucleotides are TGCGGCGCCGATTTGGACATACAAGAGACCCAGTACTTC. It translates to CGADLDIQETQYF.